The 30 T cell receptor beta chains listed next were all sequenced from one sample in a study of blood T cells in healthy people across ages. Through a sample-barcoded 5' primer and a J-beta primer mix, a second PCR was run for roughly 7 to 12 cycles. TCRdb processed the 5' RACE reads anew with MiXCR; each CDR3 protein has one entry. The repertoire includes 760,000 or so distinct CDR3 sequences, just under 25% of them detected once, and more than 7.5% sits in the top ten. The same specimen was also included in a second study, on T cells of mothers and their children.

The sample was blood. Receptor source: a boy between 10 and 17 years old in good health.

This clonotype came up a few times. The gene calls are TRBV12-3 or TRBV12-4 and TRBJ2-5, with 9 bases identical to TRBD1. This CDR3 has 16 residues. Trimming cost V 5 bases and J 11 bases; bases outside gene matches: 18. In DNA form, the CDR3 reads TGTGCCAGCAGTCCGGGACCGGGACAGGGAACACGGGAGCAGTACTTC. It is translated as CASSPGPGQGTREQYF.

The sample holds a few counts of this clonotype. This rearrangement joins TRBV4-1 to TRBJ2-1; D is ambiguous. Germline V gene lookup returns CDR1 MGHRA and CDR2 YSYEKL. CDR3 length equals 13 residues. V was clipped by 0 bases and J by 8 bases, with 8 bases between them. The CDR3 is CASSQEFWDEQFF. The CDR3 bases are TGCGCCAGCAGCCAAGAATTTTGGGATGAGCAGTTCTTC.

This clonotype came up a few times. The chain has TRBV2 and TRBJ2-5; 9 nucleotides agree with TRBD1. V dropped 8 bases and J dropped 2; count of bases not matched to a gene: 9. Germline CDR1 SNHLY, CDR2 FYNNEI. CDR3 length: 15 residues. The CDR3 sequence is CASGETGGGQETQYF. In nucleotides, the CDR3 is TGTGCCAGCGGCGAGACAGGGGGTGGACAAGAGACCCAGTACTTC.

J is TRBJ2-7 and V is TRBV29-1, with 9 bases aligning to TRBD1. J lost 3 bases, V lost 3 bases, and 3 bases had no gene match. The CDR3 loop spans 13 amino acids. Germline lookup yields CDR1 SQVTM and CDR2 ANQGSEA. CDR3 region: CSVEGTGFYEQYF. The CDR3 region has the DNA TGCAGCGTTGAGGGGACAGGGTTCTACGAGCAGTACTTC.

V gene TRBV5-1 combines with J gene TRBJ2-5; either TRBD1 or TRBD2 may supply D (7 bases each). The CDR3 runs 15 residues. Trimming cost V 1 base and J 5 bases, with 15 bases left between them. Germline CDR1 is SGHRS and CDR2 is YFSETQ. CDR3 sequence: CASSLMSGGQETQYF. CDR3 nucleotide sequence: TGCGCCAGCAGCTTGATGTCGGGGGGACAGGAGACCCAGTACTTC. Variable domain in full (rest from reference TRBV5-1 and TRBJ2-5): KAGVTQTPRYLIKTRGQQVTLSCSPISGHRSVSWYQQTPGQGLQFLFEYFSETQRNKGNFPGRFSGRQFSNSRSEMNVSTLELGDSALYLCASSLMSGGQETQYFGPGTRLLVL.

This chain joins TRBV12-3 or TRBV12-4 and TRBJ2-7; weak D call: TRBD2 (5 bases). CDR3 length: 15 amino acids. The V gene lost 2 bases and the J gene lost 6 bases, with 17 bases spanning the gap. The chain's CDR3 is CASSLRVGVQSEQYF. CDR3 nucleotides: TGTGCCAGCAGTTTAAGGGTCGGGGTTCAGAGCGAGCAGTACTTC.

The chain links TRBV9 to TRBJ1-3; D uncertain. The length of the CDR3 is 16 residues. Per germline, CDR1 SGDLS and CDR2 YYNGEE. V was pared by 0 bases and J by 0 bases, with 10 bases between. The CDR3 sequence is CASSVEAEISGNTIYF. The DNA of the CDR3 is TGTGCCAGCAGCGTAGAGGCCGAAATCTCTGGAAACACCATATATTTT.

This clonotype occurred a few times. CDR3 nucleotides: TGCAGTGCTAGAGTTAAAGGACAGGGGGCTGGCTATGGCTACACCTTC. Residues: CSARVKGQGAGYGYTF. This chain joins TRBV20-1 and TRBJ1-2; 11 nucleotides align to TRBD1. Germline trimming cut 1 base from V and 4 bases from J; bases unmatched to any gene: 8. Germline assignment: CDR1 DFQATT and CDR2 SNEGSKA (reference sequence). The CDR3 has 16 residues.

This clonotype showed up just a few times. V usage is TRBV4-3 and J usage is TRBJ1-2, with unresolved D. V was cut by 0 bases and J by 1 base, with 6 bases left in between. Germline V CDR1 and CDR2: LGHNA, YSLEER. CDR3 length: 14 residues. The CDR3 protein is CASSQDGSNYGYTF. In nucleotides, the CDR3 is TGCGCCAGCAGCCAAGATGGCAGTAACTATGGCTACACCTTC.

The chain is built from TRBV6-2 or TRBV6-3 and TRBJ2-1, with 10 bases identical to TRBD2. Germline V gives CDR1 MNHEY, CDR2 SVGEGT. The CDR3 sequence is 18 residues long. Trimming cost V 3 bases and J 4 bases; bases outside gene matches: 12. Here the CDR3 reads CASSYVPARTSGYNEQFF. The CDR3 DNA reads as TGTGCCAGCAGTTATGTGCCGGCTAGGACTAGCGGATACAATGAGCAGTTCTTC.

A few counts support this clonotype. The CDR3: CASSLGPDDEQYF. The CDR3 nucleotides read TGTGCCAGCAGCCTGGGACCGGACGACGAGCAGTACTTC. The chain has TRBV7-2 and TRBJ2-7; D may match TRBD1 or TRBD2 (5 bases each). The CDR3 extends over 13 amino acids. Germline V lookup: CDR1 SGHTA, CDR2 FQGNSA. V lost 5 bases and J 5 bases, leaving 13 bases between the germline ends.

This chain links TRBV6-1 with TRBJ2-2; 7 bases match TRBD2. CDR3 length: 13 residues. Looked up from germline, CDR1 is MNHNS and CDR2 is SASEGT. V was clipped by 4 bases and J by 6 bases; unmatched bases: 2. The CDR3 sequence is CASSVSGPGELFF. CDR3 DNA sequence: TGTGCCAGCAGTGTTAGCGGGCCCGGGGAGCTGTTTTTT.

This clonotype has just a few counts. The chain recombines TRBV5-1 with TRBJ2-1; a possible D gene is TRBD2 (5 bases). The DNA end is more similar to TRBJ2-7, so the J call may be wrong. The CDR3 length is 14 residues. Germline lookup yields CDR1 SGHRS and CDR2 YFSETQ. The CDR3 region is CASSPSGPSYEQYF. The CDR3 region has the DNA TGCGCCAGCAGCCCCAGCGGCCCCTCCTACGAGCAGTACTTC.

V is TRBV5-1 and J is TRBJ2-1; perhaps D is TRBD1 or TRBD2 (5 bases each). V dropped 2 bases and J dropped 7 bases, with 13 bases sitting between them. This CDR3 is built from 14 residues. The germline V gene encodes CDR1 SGHRS and CDR2 YFSETQ. CDR3 bases: TGCGCCAGCAGCTTTGGGGGACCAGGGAATGAGCAGTTCTTC. Protein product: CASSFGGPGNEQFF.

This clonotype was counted a few times. Written as DNA, the CDR3 is TGTGCCAGCAGCGCACCGGGGGGTAACGCCTATAATTCACCCCTCCACTTT. This codes for CASSAPGGNAYNSPLHF. V gene TRBV27 combines with J gene TRBJ1-6; D may be TRBD1 (5 bases). V was pared by 6 bases and J by 2 bases, with 17 bases between. Germline CDR1 and CDR2: MNHEY and SMNVEV (reference sequence). The CDR3 loop spans 17 amino acids.

This chain links TRBV4-1 with TRBJ2-7, with 12 bases aligning to TRBD2. In germline, CDR1 is MGHRA, CDR2 YSYEKL. The CDR3 extends over 16 amino acids. The trim removed 2 bases at V and 2 bases at J, leaving 4 bases unmatched. In nucleotides, the CDR3 is TGCGCCAGCAGCCAACCGGGACTAGCGGGCCCCTACGAGCAGTACTTC. Protein: CASSQPGLAGPYEQYF.

V is TRBV20-1 and J is TRBJ2-1, with D perhaps TRBD1 (5 bases). The J call may be wrong; the DNA end is better matched by TRBJ2-7. This CDR3 contains 13 residues. The germline gives CDR1 DFQATT, CDR2 SNEGSKA (reference sequence). In nucleotides, the CDR3 is TGCAGTTCATCCCAAACAGGTACCTACGAGCAGTACTTC. This sequence encodes CSSSQTGTYEQYF.

This chain links TRBV2 with TRBJ2-5; D perhaps matches TRBD1 (6 bases). Gene TRBJ2-7 matches the end of the DNA better, so the J call may be wrong. The CDR3 totals 12 residues. Per the germline V gene, CDR1 is SNHLY and CDR2 is FYNNEI. The CDR3 coding sequence is TGTGCCACCGGAAGGACAGCTTACGAGCAGTACTTC. Encoded protein: CATGRTAYEQYF.

The V call is TRBV28, the J call TRBJ1-1; maybe TRBD1 (5 bases). Germline lookup yields CDR1 MDHEN and CDR2 SYDVKM. CDR3 length equals 14 residues. Trimming took off 5 bases at V and 4 bases at J, with 14 bases between the two ends. The CDR3, as DNA: TGTGCCAGCAGTGACCTCGGGGCAGCCACTGAAGCTTTCTTT. Amino acid sequence: CASSDLGAATEAFF.

A few counts support this clonotype. One junction end does not reproduce the germline sequence, and a read error may be involved. The chain uses TRBV12-3 or TRBV12-4 and TRBJ2-1, with 12 nucleotides matching TRBD2. The CDR3 is made up of 14 amino acids. The CDR3 DNA reads as TGTGCCAGCAAACCTAGCGGGGGGGGCAATGAGCGGTTCTTC. Encoded protein: CASKPSGGGNERFF.

This clonotype was detected ten times or more. The rearrangement joins TRBV12-3 or TRBV12-4 to TRBJ1-4; D gene uncertain. V was pared by 3 bases and J by 3 bases, with 8 bases between. This CDR3 comprises 14 residues. CDR3 DNA sequence: TGTGCCAGCAGTTTTGCAGGCTCTAATGAAAAACTGTTTTTT. It is translated as CASSFAGSNEKLFF.

This clonotype showed up just a few times. The chain couples TRBV10-3 to TRBJ2-1; 13 bases agree with TRBD2. Per germline, CDR1 ENHRY and CDR2 SYGVKD. Trimming took 7 bases from V and 0 from J; bases not matched to a gene: 3. The CDR3 contains 16 residues. In DNA form, the CDR3 reads TGTGCCATCACCGGGACTAGCGGGAACTCCTACAATGAGCAGTTCTTC. The encoded protein is CAITGTSGNSYNEQFF.

This clonotype was seen a few times. This rearrangement joins TRBV7-2 to TRBJ2-5, with 7 nucleotides matching TRBD2. The DNA end favors TRBJ2-1, so the J call may be wrong. Germline V gene sequence: CDR1 SGHTA, CDR2 FQGNSA. CDR3 size: 13 residues. The CDR3 DNA reads as TGTGCCAGCAGCTCACTAGCGATCGCTGAGCAGTTCTTC. Its protein product is CASSSLAIAEQFF.

The CDR3 spells CSGGGRFAYEQYF. The CDR3 coding sequence is TGCAGCGGGGGGGGGCGCTTCGCCTACGAGCAGTACTTC. The chain combines TRBV29-1 with TRBJ2-7, with TRBD2 as a possible D gene (7 bases). The germline V and J ends were trimmed by 7 bases and 2 bases, with 15 bases remaining between them. The CDR3 is 13 residues long. The germline CDR1 and CDR2 sequences are SQVTM and ANQGSEA.

This clonotype was seen more than once but under ten times. This sequence joins TRBV6-1 and TRBJ1-4, with 11 positions matching TRBD1. The CDR3 has 15 amino acids. V was pared by 10 bases and J by 3 bases, with 7 bases of the junction left unmatched. The germline gives CDR1 MNHNS, CDR2 SASEGT. CDR3: CAIEGQGVPNEKLFF. The CDR3, as DNA: TGTGCCATCGAGGGACAGGGGGTTCCTAATGAAAAACTGTTTTTT.

This clonotype has more than one count but fewer than ten. This chain connects TRBV20-1 to TRBJ2-7; the D is unclear. The DNA end lines up better with TRBJ2-1; the J call may be wrong. This CDR3 comprises 12 residues. Germline CDR1 reads DFQATT; CDR2 reads SNEGSKA (reference sequence). This CDR3 reads CSARGELHEQFF. In DNA, the CDR3 is TGCAGTGCTAGAGGCGAGTTGCATGAGCAGTTCTTC.

The sample holds a few counts of this clonotype. The V and J genes are TRBV6-2 or TRBV6-3 and TRBJ2-7, with 7 bases lining up with TRBD2. Germline V gene lookup returns CDR1 MNHEY and CDR2 SVGEGT. Trimming cost V 8 bases and J 7 bases; bases outside gene matches: 8. CDR3 length: 12 residues. CDR3 bases: TGTGCCAGCCGTCAACTAGCGAAGGAGCAGTACTTC. Residues: CASRQLAKEQYF.

This clonotype was recorded a few times. This chain uses TRBV7-9 with TRBJ2-1; D gene uncertain. This CDR3 contains 17 residues. CDR1 and CDR2 from the germline V gene are SEHNR and FQNEAQ (reference sequence). With 6 bases removed from V and 5 bases from J, the gap between germline ends came to 23 bases. The CDR3 loop reads CASRRSSGPYRDNEQFF. CDR3 DNA sequence: TGTGCCAGCAGGCGGAGTTCCGGGCCCTACCGAGACAATGAGCAGTTCTTC.

This clonotype was observed a few times. CDR3 in amino acids: CSVVIGGTETQYF. The CDR3 nucleotides read TGCAGCGTTGTTATAGGGGGAACAGAGACCCAGTACTTC. This chain links TRBV29-1 with TRBJ2-5, with D possibly being TRBD1 (6 bases). The CDR3 totals 13 residues. Trimming took off 4 bases at V and 4 bases at J, with 13 bases between the two ends. Germline loops: CDR1 SQVTM, CDR2 ANQGSEA.

In its sample, this clonotype was seen a few times. This rearrangement joins TRBV15 to TRBJ2-5; D not resolved. Judging by the DNA end, TRBJ2-7 fits better; the J call may be wrong. In germline, CDR1 is LNHNV, CDR2 YYDKDF (reference sequence). The CDR3 is made up of 14 amino acids. The CDR3 DNA is TGTGCCACCAGCAGAGATTTGGGCTCCTACGAGCAGTACTTC. Amino acids: CATSRDLGSYEQYF.